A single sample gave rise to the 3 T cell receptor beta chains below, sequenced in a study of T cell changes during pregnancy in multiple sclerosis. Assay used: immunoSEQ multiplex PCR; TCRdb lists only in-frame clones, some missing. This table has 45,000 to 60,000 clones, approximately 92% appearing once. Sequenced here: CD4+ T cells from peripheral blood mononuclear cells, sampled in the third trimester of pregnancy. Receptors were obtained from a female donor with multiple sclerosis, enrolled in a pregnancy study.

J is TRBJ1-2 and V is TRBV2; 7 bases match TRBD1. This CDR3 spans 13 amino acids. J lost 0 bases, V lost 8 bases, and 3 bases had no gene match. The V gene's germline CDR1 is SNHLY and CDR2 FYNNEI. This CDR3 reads CASGTDSNYGYTF. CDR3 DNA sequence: TGTGCCAGCGGGACAGATTCTAACTATGGCTACACCTTC.

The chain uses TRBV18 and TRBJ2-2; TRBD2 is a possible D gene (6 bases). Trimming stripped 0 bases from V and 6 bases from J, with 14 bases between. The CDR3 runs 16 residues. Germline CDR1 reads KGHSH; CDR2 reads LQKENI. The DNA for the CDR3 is TGTGCCAGCTCACCACCGCGGGGATCAGGACCCGGGGAGCTGTTTTTT. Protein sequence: CASSPPRGSGPGELFF.

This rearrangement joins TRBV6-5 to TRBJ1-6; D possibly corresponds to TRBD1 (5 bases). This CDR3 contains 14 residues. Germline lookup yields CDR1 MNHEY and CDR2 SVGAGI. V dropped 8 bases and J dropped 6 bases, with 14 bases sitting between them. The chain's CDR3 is CASRGAPSNSPLHF. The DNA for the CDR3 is TGTGCCAGCCGCGGGGCTCCGTCTAATTCACCCCTCCACTTT.